This T cell receptor beta chain stems from a study of CD8 T cells in ankylosing spondylitis. This clonotype was recorded at least ten times. Preparation of TCR beta libraries was done by quantitative 5'-RACE with molecular barcodes. TCRdb re-called the 5' RACE reads through MiXCR, storing one row per CDR3 protein. The data hold some 240,000 distinct CDR3 sequences, with around 25% observed a single time. After removal of 11 bases from V and 2 bases from J, the junction contained 12 bases not matched to a gene. This CDR3 comprises 15 residues. The V gene is TRBV12-3 or TRBV12-4, the J gene TRBJ2-3, with 8 bases lining up with TRBD2. Specimen: blood, either unsorted or a sorted T cell fraction (not recorded which). This clonotype was sampled from a male donor with ankylosing spondylitis or in good health (not recorded which). The chain's CDR3 is CAAKQSGGNTDTQYF. The CDR3 coding sequence is TGTGCCGCCAAGCAAAGCGGGGGAAACACAGATACGCAGTATTTT.